Listed below are T cell receptor beta chains from one sample, sequenced in a study of T cells in Graves' hyperthyroidism and ophthalmopathy. TCRdb reprocessed the multiplex PCR reads with MiXCR, giving one entry per CDR3 protein. Here the sample spans about 350,000 distinct CDR3 sequences, roughly 20% being singletons. The source material was blood. The receptors shown here come from a woman between 40 and 55 years old with Graves' ophthalmopathy. The CDR3 runs from the conserved cysteine through the conserved F or W. Each record gives: D gene, J gene, clone size, V gene, CDR3 protein, CDR3 DNA. A D gene is named only where the DNA matches it firmly. Only some rows state a clone size, as once, few, many or a class for expanded clones.

D gene: TRBD2; J gene: TRBJ2-7; clone size: many; V gene: TRBV20-1; CDR3 protein: CSARALAGVPEEQYF; CDR3 DNA: TGCAGTGCTAGAGCTCTAGCGGGAGTTCCGGAGGAGCAGTACTTC
D gene: .; J gene: TRBJ1-5; clone size: many; V gene: TRBV2; CDR3 protein: CASRETTGRGSQPQHF; CDR3 DNA: TGTGCCAGCAGGGAAACGACAGGTAGGGGAAGTCAGCCCCAGCATTTT
D gene: .; J gene: TRBJ2-7; clone size: many; V gene: TRBV15; CDR3 protein: CATSRGGFYEQYF; CDR3 DNA: TGTGCCACCAGCAGAGGAGGGTTCTACGAGCAGTACTTC
D gene: .; J gene: TRBJ1-1; clone size: many; V gene: TRBV20-1; CDR3 protein: CSARDVKTEAFF; CDR3 DNA: TGCAGTGCTAGAGATGTGAAGACTGAAGCTTTCTTT
D gene: TRBD1; J gene: TRBJ1-5; clone size: .; V gene: TRBV28; CDR3 protein: CASSSGTGWGNQPQHF; CDR3 DNA: TGTGCCAGCAGTTCAGGGACAGGGTGGGGCAATCAGCCCCAGCATTTT
D gene: .; J gene: TRBJ1-5; clone size: many; V gene: TRBV5-5; CDR3 protein: CASSLTGASNQPQHF; CDR3 DNA: TGTGCCAGCAGCTTAACGGGCGCGAGCAATCAGCCCCAGCATTTT
D gene: TRBD1; J gene: TRBJ1-4; clone size: many; V gene: TRBV19; CDR3 protein: CASSATRTGFNEKLFF; CDR3 DNA: TGTGCCAGTAGTGCAACCCGGACAGGATTTAATGAAAAACTGTTTTTT
D gene: .; J gene: TRBJ2-7; clone size: many; V gene: TRBV6-1; CDR3 protein: CASSEVGESHEQYF; CDR3 DNA: TGTGCCAGCAGTGAAGTAGGAGAGTCCCACGAGCAGTACTTC
D gene: .; J gene: TRBJ1-5; clone size: many; V gene: TRBV6-1; CDR3 protein: CASSELAGVGINQPQHF; CDR3 DNA: TGTGCCAGCAGTGAATTAGCAGGGGTGGGGATTAATCAGCCCCAGCATTTT
D gene: .; J gene: TRBJ2-4; clone size: .; V gene: TRBV19; CDR3 protein: CASATRRLGENIQYF; CDR3 DNA: TGTGCCAGTGCAACAAGAAGACTAGGGGAAAACATTCAGTACTTC
D gene: TRBD2; J gene: TRBJ2-2; clone size: few; V gene: TRBV11-2; CDR3 protein: CASSLGTTKTGELFF; CDR3 DNA: TGTGCCAGCAGCCTCGGGACTACTAAGACCGGGGAGCTGTTTTTT
D gene: .; J gene: TRBJ1-2; clone size: many; V gene: TRBV6-5; CDR3 protein: CASSYGDGGEGYTF; CDR3 DNA: TGTGCCAGCAGTTACGGGGACGGGGGGGAAGGCTACACCTTC
D gene: .; J gene: TRBJ2-2; clone size: many; V gene: TRBV9; CDR3 protein: CASSVEGPNTGELFF; CDR3 DNA: TGTGCCAGCAGCGTAGAGGGTCCGAACACCGGGGAGCTGTTTTTT
D gene: .; J gene: TRBJ2-5; clone size: many; V gene: TRBV2; CDR3 protein: CASRKETQYF; CDR3 DNA: TGTGCCAGCAGGAAAGAGACCCAGTACTTC
D gene: .; J gene: TRBJ2-7; clone size: many; V gene: TRBV27; CDR3 protein: CASSLQAGIYEQYF; CDR3 DNA: TGTGCCAGCAGTCTACAGGCCGGGATCTACGAGCAGTACTTC
D gene: .; J gene: TRBJ2-5; clone size: many; V gene: TRBV12-5; CDR3 protein: CASGFGVQETQYF; CDR3 DNA: TGTGCTAGTGGTTTTGGGGTCCAAGAGACCCAGTACTTC
D gene: TRBD1; J gene: TRBJ1-5; clone size: many; V gene: TRBV6-5; CDR3 protein: CATGDSINQPQHF; CDR3 DNA: TGTGCCACCGGGGACAGCATAAATCAGCCCCAGCATTTT
D gene: .; J gene: TRBJ2-5; clone size: .; V gene: TRBV6-2/TRBV6-3; CDR3 protein: CASSISGTQYF; CDR3 DNA: TGTGCCAGCAGTATAAGTGGCACCCAGTACTTC
D gene: .; J gene: TRBJ2-7; clone size: many; V gene: TRBV3-1; CDR3 protein: CASSQEAGSTYEQYF; CDR3 DNA: TGTGCCAGCAGCCAAGAGGCCGGCAGCACCTACGAGCAGTACTTC
D gene: .; J gene: TRBJ2-7; clone size: many; V gene: TRBV9; CDR3 protein: CASSVTDTPYEQYF; CDR3 DNA: TGTGCCAGCAGCGTGACAGATACTCCCTACGAGCAGTACTTC
D gene: .; J gene: TRBJ2-5; clone size: once; V gene: TRBV28; CDR3 protein: CASSLSVTGQETQYF; CDR3 DNA: TGTGCCAGCAGTTTAAGTGTAACGGGGCAAGAGACCCAGTACTTC
D gene: TRBD1; J gene: TRBJ2-7; clone size: .; V gene: TRBV28; CDR3 protein: CASSGDSKGHEQYF; CDR3 DNA: TGTGCCAGCAGTGGGGACAGTAAAGGCCACGAGCAGTACTTC
D gene: .; J gene: TRBJ2-7; clone size: once; V gene: TRBV6-1; CDR3 protein: CASSAGKNPYEQYF; CDR3 DNA: TGTGCCAGCAGTGCTGGTAAGAATCCCTACGAGCAGTACTTC
D gene: .; J gene: TRBJ2-5; clone size: .; V gene: TRBV29-1; CDR3 protein: CSVAKPNVIETQYF; CDR3 DNA: TGCAGCGTAGCCAAACCCAACGTGATAGAGACCCAGTACTTC
D gene: TRBD1; J gene: TRBJ2-7; clone size: many; V gene: TRBV19; CDR3 protein: CASRTAGTGTVQYF; CDR3 DNA: TGTGCCAGTAGAACCGCCGGGACAGGGACGGTGCAGTACTTC
D gene: .; J gene: TRBJ1-2; clone size: many; V gene: TRBV6-1; CDR3 protein: CASSDQHYKQGDF; CDR3 DNA: TGTGCCAGCAGTGACCAACATTATAAACAGGGAGATTTC
D gene: TRBD2; J gene: TRBJ2-7; clone size: many; V gene: TRBV20-1; CDR3 protein: CSAKSGRAEGEQYF; CDR3 DNA: TGCAGTGCCAAGAGCGGGAGGGCCGAAGGCGAGCAGTACTTC
D gene: .; J gene: TRBJ2-5; clone size: .; V gene: TRBV28; CDR3 protein: CASSLSQGSQETQYF; CDR3 DNA: TGTGCCAGCAGTTTGTCACAGGGATCCCAAGAGACCCAGTACTTC
D gene: .; J gene: TRBJ2-7; clone size: many; V gene: TRBV27; CDR3 protein: CASSLSRVYRGGEQYF; CDR3 DNA: TGTGCCAGCAGTTTATCGAGGGTGTACAGGGGGGGCGAGCAGTACTTC
D gene: .; J gene: TRBJ2-7; clone size: .; V gene: TRBV6-2/TRBV6-3; CDR3 protein: CASSPLTMQGSLYEQYF; CDR3 DNA: TGTGCCAGCAGTCCTCTCACAATGCAGGGGAGTCTCTACGAGCAGTACTTC
D gene: .; J gene: TRBJ2-7; clone size: many; V gene: TRBV6-1; CDR3 protein: CASKRGGNEQYF; CDR3 DNA: TGTGCCAGCAAACGTGGGGGGAACGAGCAGTACTTC
D gene: .; J gene: TRBJ2-7; clone size: many; V gene: TRBV6-5; CDR3 protein: CASSYAAGTPYEQYF; CDR3 DNA: TGTGCCAGCAGTTACGCCGCCGGGACCCCCTACGAGCAGTACTTC
D gene: .; J gene: TRBJ2-5; clone size: many; V gene: TRBV20-1; CDR3 protein: CSAPKGETQYF; CDR3 DNA: TGCAGTGCCCCTAAGGGGGAGACCCAGTACTTC
D gene: .; J gene: TRBJ1-3; clone size: many; V gene: TRBV13; CDR3 protein: CASSSVASGNTIYF; CDR3 DNA: TGTGCCAGCAGCAGTGTAGCCTCTGGAAACACCATATATTTT
D gene: .; J gene: TRBJ2-7; clone size: many; V gene: TRBV6-2/TRBV6-3; CDR3 protein: CASSFATSGTTYEQYF; CDR3 DNA: TGTGCCAGCAGTTTTGCGACGTCCGGGACCACCTACGAGCAGTACTTC
D gene: TRBD2; J gene: TRBJ2-5; clone size: few; V gene: TRBV11-2; CDR3 protein: CASSLRLAAYLTETRYF; CDR3 DNA: TGTGCCAGCAGCCTAAGACTAGCGGCCTATTTAACCGAGACCCGGTACTTC
D gene: .; J gene: TRBJ1-2; clone size: many; V gene: TRBV3-1; CDR3 protein: CASSQDATANYGYTF; CDR3 DNA: TGTGCCAGCAGCCAAGACGCCACAGCTAACTATGGCTACACCTTC
D gene: .; J gene: TRBJ1-4; clone size: many; V gene: TRBV30; CDR3 protein: CAWSRGTGGNEKLFF; CDR3 DNA: TGTGCCTGGAGTAGGGGGACCGGGGGGAATGAAAAACTGTTTTTT
D gene: .; J gene: TRBJ1-5; clone size: many; V gene: TRBV6-2/TRBV6-3; CDR3 protein: CASSYRGGSNQPQHF; CDR3 DNA: TGTGCCAGCAGTTACAGGGGGGGATCAAATCAGCCCCAGCATTTT
D gene: .; J gene: TRBJ1-2; clone size: many; V gene: TRBV28; CDR3 protein: CASIWEGYTF; CDR3 DNA: TGTGCCAGCATTTGGGAGGGCTACACCTTC
D gene: .; J gene: TRBJ2-7; clone size: many; V gene: TRBV11-2; CDR3 protein: CATSAGSYEQYF; CDR3 DNA: TGTGCCACTTCAGCGGGTTCCTACGAGCAGTACTTC